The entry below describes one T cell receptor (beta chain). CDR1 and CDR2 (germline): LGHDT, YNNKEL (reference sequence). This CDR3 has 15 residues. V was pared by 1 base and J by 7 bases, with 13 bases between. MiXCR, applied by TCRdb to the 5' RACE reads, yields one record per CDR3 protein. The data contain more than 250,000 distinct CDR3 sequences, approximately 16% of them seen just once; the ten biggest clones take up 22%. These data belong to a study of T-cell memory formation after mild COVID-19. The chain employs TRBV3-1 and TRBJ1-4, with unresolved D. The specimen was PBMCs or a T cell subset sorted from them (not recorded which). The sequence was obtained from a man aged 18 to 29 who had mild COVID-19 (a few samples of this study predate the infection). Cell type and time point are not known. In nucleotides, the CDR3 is TGTGCCAGCAGCCAAGCTACCGGGGAAATTGAAAAACTGTTTTTT. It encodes CASSQATGEIEKLFF.